This TCR beta chain was identified during a study of OX40 agonist ivuxolimab in advanced cancers. Regarding this clone: Its antigen remains unidentified.

Germline V gene sequence: CDR1 KGHSH, CDR2 LQKENI. The CDR3 sequence is 15 residues long. V lost 3 bases to trimming and J lost 8 bases; unmatched junction nucleotides: 7. The repertoire was sequenced with immunoSEQ multiplex PCR; TCRdb's copy has only in-frame clones and lacks some. The sample records about 85,000 clones, approximately 83% being singletons. Findings and caveats of the study: In the 0.1-3.0 mg/kg groups, partial responders showed among the lowest expansion.

This sequence joins TRBV18 and TRBJ1-2, with 12 bases aligning to TRBD1. Material: CD4+ or CD8+ T cells sorted from blood, obtained in a trial of the OX40 agonist ivuxolimab. The receptor comes from an adult with an advanced solid tumor such as melanoma, head and neck, liver or kidney cancer. CDR3 DNA sequence: TGTGCCAGCTCACCGTCCCGGGACAGGGGGCGAGGCTACACCTTC. Amino acids: CASSPSRDRGRGYTF.